Shown below are 21 T cell receptor beta chains from a single sample sequenced in a study of T cell responses to AZD1222 COVID-19 vaccine. The data were produced by immunoSEQ multiplex PCR, yet TCRdb's version contains in-frame clones alone and is incomplete. The data show about 100,000 clones, with about 90% seen just once and 15% to 20% held by the top ten. Source: peripheral blood, taken on day 0 of AZD1222 vaccination. Receptor source: an adult in good health.

The chain uses TRBV27 and TRBJ1-2; 9 positions agree with TRBD1. CDR1 and CDR2 from the germline V gene are MNHEY and SMNVEV (reference sequence). V gave up 5 bases and J gave up 7 bases; unmatched junction bases: 14. The CDR3 runs 16 residues. CDR3 protein: CASSLRPQGAGFGYTF. The CDR3 region has the DNA TGTGCCAGCAGTCTCCGCCCACAGGGGGCTGGGTTTGGCTACACCTTC.

Only one count was recorded for this clone. The chain couples TRBV2 to TRBJ2-1; D possibly corresponds to TRBD1 (5 bases). The CDR3 runs 13 residues. Looked up from germline, CDR1 is SNHLY and CDR2 is FYNNEI. The ends were cut back, 4 bases at V and 10 bases at J, with 14 bases in the middle. The CDR3 DNA reads as TGTGCCAGCAGTGGCCTGGGGTGGGGCGAGCAGTTCTTC. Translated: CASSGLGWGEQFF.

This chain links TRBV27 with TRBJ2-3; TRBD2 matches at 10 bases. Trimming at V came to 6 bases and at J to 5 bases, leaving 11 bases not matched to a gene. Germline values: CDR1 MNHEY, CDR2 SMNVEV (reference sequence). CDR3 length: 16 residues. CDR3 region: CASRAASGSTLDTQYF. For the CDR3, the DNA is TGTGCCAGCAGGGCCGCTAGCGGGAGTACGTTAGATACGCAGTATTTT.

The chain has TRBV28 and TRBJ1-5, with a possible D match to TRBD1 (5 bases). The germline V and J ends were trimmed by 3 bases and 5 bases, with 20 bases remaining between them. In germline, CDR1 is MDHEN, CDR2 SYDVKM. The CDR3 spans 17 residues. The CDR3 DNA reads as TGTGCCAGCAGTTTCTCGGGGTCAGGGTTTTTTGATCAGCCCCAGCATTTT. The encoded protein is CASSFSGSGFFDQPQHF.

The J gene is TRBJ1-1, the V gene TRBV6-5; no firm D call. The CDR3 is 12 residues long. V lost 5 bases, J lost 9 bases, and 13 bases lay in between. CDR1 and CDR2 from the germline V gene are MNHEY and SVGAGI. CDR3 loop: CASSPLVGKAFF. CDR3 in DNA: TGTGCCAGCAGTCCCCTAGTAGGCAAAGCTTTCTTT.

The chain has TRBV25-1 and TRBJ1-2, with TRBD1 as a possible D gene (5 bases). The CDR3 extends over 13 amino acids. Trimming shortened V by 9 bases and J by 3 bases, and 14 bases separated the two germline ends. The germline V gene encodes CDR1 MGHDK and CDR2 SYGVNS. The DNA of the CDR3 is TGTGCCAGTGGTCCGGGGGACGACTATGGCTACACCTTC. It encodes CASGPGDDYGYTF.

This clone was seen only a few times. This sequence joins TRBV2 and TRBJ1-1; D is unclear. The CDR3 covers 13 residues. Trimming removed 3 bases from V and 2 bases from J, with 7 bases in between. The germline CDR1 and CDR2 sequences are SNHLY and FYNNEI. CDR3 sequence: CASSESLNTEAFF. CDR3 DNA: TGTGCCAGCAGTGAGTCTCTCAACACTGAAGCTTTCTTT.

The genes are TRBV6-1 and TRBJ1-4; 9 nucleotides align to TRBD1. The CDR3 consists of 14 residues. CDR1 and CDR2 from the germline V gene are MNHNS and SASEGT. V was clipped by 3 bases and J by 7 bases; unmatched bases: 3. The CDR3 region is CASSDRQGGEKLFF. The CDR3, as DNA: TGTGCCAGCAGTGATCGACAGGGGGGTGAAAAACTGTTTTTT.

Regarding this clone: Germline and junction disagree at one end, which may indicate a read error. The chain employs TRBV27 and TRBJ2-2; 14 nucleotides align to TRBD2. The germline V gene has CDR1 MNHEY and CDR2 SMNVEV (reference sequence). The CDR3 covers 17 residues. DNA for the CDR3: TGTGCCAGCAGTTTCGGGACTAGCGGGAGTTTAACAGGGGGGCTGTTTTTT. Translation gives CASSFGTSGSLTGGLFF.

This chain connects TRBV19 to TRBJ2-1; no firm D call. This CDR3 region has 15 residues. Germline CDR1 and CDR2: LNHDA and SQIVND (reference sequence). Trimming shortened V by 1 base and J by 0 bases, and 7 bases separated the two germline ends. CDR3 in amino acids: CASSIGPNSYNEQFF. The CDR3 nucleotides are TGTGCCAGTAGTATAGGACCGAACTCCTACAATGAGCAGTTCTTC.

This clone was observed once. The chain links TRBV21-1 to TRBJ1-3; the table's D call TRBD1 went unverified against the DNA. TRBV21-1 is given as a pseudogene. This CDR3 has 16 amino acids. CDR3: CARHFPQGYTGNTIYF. In nucleotides, the CDR3 is TGTGCCCGTCACTTTCCACAGGGATATACGGGAAACACCATATATTTT.

V is TRBV6-6 and J is TRBJ1-2; TRBD1 agrees at 8 bases. CDR1 MNHNY and CDR2 SVGAGI come from the germline V gene (reference sequence). V lost 6 bases to trimming and J lost 4 bases; unmatched junction nucleotides: 1. The CDR3 runs 12 residues. CDR3 sequence reads: CASSRGLYGYTF. CDR3 nucleotides: TGTGCCAGCAGCAGGGGGCTCTATGGCTACACCTTC.

V usage is TRBV5-4 and J usage is TRBJ2-7, with D uncertain. CDR1 is SGHNT and CDR2 is YYREEE in the germline V gene (reference sequence). This CDR3 is built from 12 residues. Trimming shortened V by 4 bases and J by 6 bases, and 11 bases separated the two germline ends. The CDR3 sequence is CASSTNGREQYF. Written as DNA, the CDR3 is TGTGCCAGCAGCACCAACGGACGCGAGCAGTACTTC.

The chain has TRBV6-4 and TRBJ2-1; maybe TRBD2 (5 bases). CDR1 and CDR2 from the germline V gene are MRHNA and SNTAGT. This CDR3 has 13 residues. V gave up 3 bases and J gave up 7 bases, with 10 bases separating them. As DNA, the CDR3 is TGTGCCAGCAGTGAGAGGGATGCAAATGAGCAGTTCTTC. It specifies CASSERDANEQFF.

This chain joins TRBV24-1 and TRBJ2-1, with no clear D. V was clipped by 8 bases and J by 3 bases, with 13 bases between them. Germline V gene sequence: CDR1 KGHDR, CDR2 SFDVKD. This CDR3 has 14 residues. The CDR3 protein is CATTGRRLYNEQFF. Written as DNA, the CDR3 is TGTGCCACCACCGGTCGCCGACTCTACAATGAGCAGTTCTTC.

The gene calls are TRBV5-8 and TRBJ1-1; D not resolved. Trimming cost V 2 bases and J 0 bases, with 8 bases left between them. CDR3 length: 14 residues. Germline V gene sequence: CDR1 SGHTS, CDR2 YDEGEE. DNA of the CDR3: TGTGCCAGCAGCTTTGGGGTGCTGAACACTGAAGCTTTCTTT. Translated, it gives CASSFGVLNTEAFF. The whole variable domain, remainder taken from reference TRBV5-8 and TRBJ1-1, is EAGVTQSPTHLIKTRGQQATLRCSPISGHTSVYWYQQALGLGLQFLLWYDEGEERNRGNFPPRFSGRQFPNYSSELNVNALELEDSALYLCASSFGVLNTEAFFGQGTRLTVV.

The CDR3 protein is CASSVEGGREPQHF. As DNA, the CDR3 is TGTGCCAGCAGCGTAGAGGGGGGACGGGAGCCCCAGCATTTT. The rearrangement uses TRBV9 and TRBJ1-5; possibly TRBD1 for D (6 bases). Germline values: CDR1 SGDLS, CDR2 YYNGEE. The CDR3 is 14 amino acids. Trimming shortened V by 0 bases and J by 8 bases, and 12 bases separated the two germline ends. Full variable domain (remainder filled in from reference TRBV9 and TRBJ1-5): DSGVTQTPKHLITATGQRVTLRCSPRSGDLSVYWYQQSLDQGLQFLIQYYNGEERAKGNILERFSAQQFPDLHSELNLSSLELGDSALYFCASSVEGGREPQHFGDGTRLSIL.

The V call is TRBV5-1, the J call TRBJ1-3; tentative D call: TRBD1 (5 bases). Trimming removed 0 bases from V and 0 bases from J, with 7 bases in between. The CDR3 contains 15 residues. Germline CDR1 and CDR2: SGHRS and YFSETQ. CDR3 sequence reads: CASSLVGDSGNTIYF. The CDR3 bases are TGCGCCAGCAGCTTGGTGGGGGACTCTGGAAACACCATATATTTT.

The chain employs TRBV30 and TRBJ1-5, with a possible D match to TRBD1 (5 bases). V was shortened by 3 bases and J by 0 bases, with 6 bases between the two germline ends. This CDR3 has 13 residues. The germline V gene has CDR1 GTSNPN and CDR2 SVGIG (reference sequence). The CDR3 sequence: CAWSRDSNQPQHF. The CDR3 nucleotides are TGTGCCTGGAGCAGGGATAGCAATCAGCCCCAGCATTTT. The variable domain in full, completed from reference TRBV30 and TRBJ1-5, reads SQTIHQWPATLVQPVGSPLSLECTVEGTSNPNLYWYRQAAGRGLQLLFYSVGIGQISSEVPQNLSASRPQDRQFILSSKKLLLSDSGFYLCAWSRDSNQPQHFGDGTRLSIL.

This chain uses TRBV10-1 with TRBJ1-3, with 10 bases matching TRBD1. V was clipped by 11 bases and J by 8 bases; unmatched bases: 12. The germline gives CDR1 WNHNN, CDR2 SYGVQD (reference sequence). CDR3 length: 14 amino acids. The CDR3 reads CASTTGTGVDTIYF. The CDR3 DNA reads TGCGCCTCGACTACCGGGACAGGGGTGGACACCATATATTTT.

Here the CDR3 reads CASSPRVGGREPEAFF. The CDR3 DNA follows: TGTGCCAGCAGCCCCCGGGTGGGAGGGCGTGAACCTGAAGCTTTCTTT. The chain has TRBV7-9 and TRBJ1-1, with no clear D. CDR3 length: 16 residues. Trimming removed 5 bases at V and 6 bases at J, with 22 bases between. The germline V gene has CDR1 SEHNR and CDR2 FQNEAQ (reference sequence). The full variable domain, its missing parts supplied by reference TRBV7-9 and TRBJ1-1, is DTGVSQNPRHKITKRGQNVTFRCDPISEHNRLYWYRQTLGQGPEFLTYFQNEAQLEKSRLLSDRFSAERPKGSFSTLEIQRTEQGDSAMYLCASSPRVGGREPEAFFGQGTRLTVV.